The source of this T cell receptor beta chain is a study of cytomegalovirus exposure and HLA in healthy donors. The study ran its PCR with 60 Vbeta and 13 Jbeta primers. As processed by the authors: It was a later analysis that counted 83 million or so unique TCR beta chains, of which about 10 million were shared. This table comes from immunoSEQ multiplex PCR, and its TCRdb copy is limited to in-frame clones, with some not included. That table furnishes V, J and clone size, whereas the DNA furnished D and trimming. The data show about 120,000 clones, over 65% seen once. Per the germline V gene, CDR1 is SGHRS and CDR2 is YFSETQ. Trimming took 4 bases from V and 5 from J, leaving 9 bases between them. The CDR3 runs 13 residues.

Material: PBMCs. This chain connects TRBV5-1 to TRBJ2-2; D gene ambiguous. This sequence originates from a middle-aged woman in good health and CMV-seropositive. CDR3 protein: CASSPTVTGELFF. Here the CDR3 DNA reads TGCGCCAGCAGCCCAACGGTAACCGGGGAGCTGTTTTTT. Full variable domain (missing parts from reference TRBV5-1 and TRBJ2-2): KAGVTQTPRYLIKTRGQQVTLSCSPISGHRSVSWYQQTPGQGLQFLFEYFSETQRNKGNFPGRFSGRQFSNSRSEMNVSTLELGDSALYLCASSPTVTGELFFGEGSRLTVL.